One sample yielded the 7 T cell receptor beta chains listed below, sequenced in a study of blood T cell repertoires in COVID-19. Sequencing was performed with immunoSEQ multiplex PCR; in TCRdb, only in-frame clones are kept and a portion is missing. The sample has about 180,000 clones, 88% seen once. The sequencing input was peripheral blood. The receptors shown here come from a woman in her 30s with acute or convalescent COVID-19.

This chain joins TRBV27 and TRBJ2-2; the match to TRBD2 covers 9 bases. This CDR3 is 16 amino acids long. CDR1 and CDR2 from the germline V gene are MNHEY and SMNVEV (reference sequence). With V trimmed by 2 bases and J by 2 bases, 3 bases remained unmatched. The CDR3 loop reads CASSLRLAANTGELFF. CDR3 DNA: TGTGCCAGCAGTTTAAGACTAGCGGCTAACACCGGGGAGCTGTTTTTT.

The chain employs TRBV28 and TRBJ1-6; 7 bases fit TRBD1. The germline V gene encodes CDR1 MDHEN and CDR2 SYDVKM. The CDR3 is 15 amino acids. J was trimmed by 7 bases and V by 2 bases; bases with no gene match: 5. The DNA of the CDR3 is TGTGCCAGCAGTTTAACGGGACAGACAAATTCACCCCTCCACTTT. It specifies CASSLTGQTNSPLHF. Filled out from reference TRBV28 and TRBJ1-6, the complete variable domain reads DVKVTQSSRYLVKRTGEKVFLECVQDMDHENMFWYRQDPGLGLRLIYFSYDVKMKEKGDIPEGYSVSREKKERFSLILESASTNQTSMYLCASSLTGQTNSPLHFGNGTRLTVT.

CDR3 in DNA: TGTGCCATCAGAGGCGGGATTAGATACAATGAGCAGTTCTTC. Amino acids: CAIRGGIRYNEQFF. The gene calls are TRBV10-3 and TRBJ2-1, with D maybe TRBD2 (6 bases). V shed 6 bases and J shed 4 bases, with 13 bases lying between them. The CDR3 sequence is 14 residues long. Germline V gene sequence: CDR1 ENHRY, CDR2 SYGVKD.

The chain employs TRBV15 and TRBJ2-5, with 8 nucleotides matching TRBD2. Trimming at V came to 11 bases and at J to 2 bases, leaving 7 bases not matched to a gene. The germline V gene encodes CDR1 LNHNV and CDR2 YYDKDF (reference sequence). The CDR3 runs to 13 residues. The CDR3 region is CAPTLADQETQYF. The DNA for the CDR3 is TGTGCCCCCACACTAGCGGATCAAGAGACCCAGTACTTC.

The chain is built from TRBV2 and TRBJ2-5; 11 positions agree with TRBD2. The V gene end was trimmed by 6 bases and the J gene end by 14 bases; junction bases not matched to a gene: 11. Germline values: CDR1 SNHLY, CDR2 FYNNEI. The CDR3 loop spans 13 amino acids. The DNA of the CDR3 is TGTGCCAGCAGCCCGACTAGCGGGAACAATCCCTACTTC. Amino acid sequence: CASSPTSGNNPYF.

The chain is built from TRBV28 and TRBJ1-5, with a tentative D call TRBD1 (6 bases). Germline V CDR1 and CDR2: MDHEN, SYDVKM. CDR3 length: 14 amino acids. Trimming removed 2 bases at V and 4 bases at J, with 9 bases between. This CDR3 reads CASSLRDTNQPQHF. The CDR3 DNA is TGTGCCAGCAGTTTACGGGACACTAATCAGCCCCAGCATTTT.

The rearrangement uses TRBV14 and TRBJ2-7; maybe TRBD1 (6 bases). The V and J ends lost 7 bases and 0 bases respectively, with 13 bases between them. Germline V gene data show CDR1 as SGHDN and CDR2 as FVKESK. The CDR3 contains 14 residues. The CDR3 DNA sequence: TGTGCCAGCAACTTGGCAGGGGCCTCCTACGAGCAGTACTTC. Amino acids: CASNLAGASYEQYF. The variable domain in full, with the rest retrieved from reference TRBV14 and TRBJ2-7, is EAGVTQFPSHSVIEKGQTVTLRCDPISGHDNLYWYRRVMGKEIKFLLHFVKESKQDESGMPNNRFLAERTGGTYSTLKVQPAELEDSGVYFCASNLAGASYEQYFGPGTRLTVT.